A single sample is the source of the 24 T cell receptor beta chains below, sequenced in a study of T cells expressing NK-cell markers. TCRdb reprocessed the 5' RACE reads and reports one entry per CDR3 protein, with no DNA. Reported are around 470,000 distinct CDR3 sequences; the ten largest clones contain around 1.4%. Sequencing was carried out using blood T cells: a sorted CD56 or NKG2C T cell subset, CD4+ or CD8+ T cells, or bulk PBMC T cells (not recorded which). Every receptor here comes from a woman aged 45-65 years in good health.

This chain links TRBV7-9 with TRBJ1-4; without DNA, the TCRdb call of TRBD1 cannot be checked. The germline V gene encodes CDR1 SEHNR and CDR2 FQNEAQ (reference sequence). There are 14 residues in the CDR3. CDR3 loop: CASSPTGANEKLFF.

This chain links TRBV7-2 with TRBJ2-1; with no DNA, the TCRdb D assignment of TRBD2 cannot be verified. CDR1 is SGHTA, CDR2 FQGNSA, per germline. This CDR3 contains 14 residues. The CDR3: CASREGTNYNEQFF.

V and J are TRBV12-3 or TRBV12-4 and TRBJ1-4. The CDR3 loop spans 14 amino acids. This chain's CDR3 is CASSGRTRRGKLFF.

The V call is TRBV6-5, the J call TRBJ1-1; the TRBD1 assignment by TCRdb is unverifiable without DNA. Germline V gene sequence: CDR1 MNHEY, CDR2 SVGAGI. The CDR3 runs to 16 residues. Here the CDR3 reads CASSYVHISGVTEAFF.

The rearrangement joins TRBV20-1 to TRBJ1-2; lacking DNA, the TRBD1 call made by TCRdb goes unchecked. The CDR3 spans 13 residues. Looked up from germline, CDR1 is DFQATT and CDR2 is SNEGSKA (reference sequence). CDR3 loop: CSAPRQGFYGYTF.

The chain links TRBV7-3 to TRBJ1-1. Germline loops: CDR1 SGHTA, CDR2 FQGTGA. The CDR3 is 12 residues long. The CDR3 is CASSMRDTEAFF.

V and J are TRBV9 and TRBJ1-1; with no DNA, the TCRdb D assignment of TRBD1 cannot be verified. Germline loops: CDR1 SGDLS, CDR2 YYNGEE. The CDR3 is 13 amino acids. This CDR3 is CASSFRGHTEAFF.

The chain links TRBV4-1 to TRBJ2-3; the TCRdb call, TRBD1, lacks DNA for checking. The CDR3 covers 15 residues. The germline V gene has CDR1 MGHRA and CDR2 YSYEKL. This chain's CDR3 is CASSRRDSRTDTQYF.

The CDR3 loop reads CANRPQGEVGYEQYF. The V and J genes are TRBV23-1 and TRBJ2-7; TCRdb's D call, TRBD1, is unchecked because there is no DNA. TRBV23-1 is marked as an open reading frame, function uncertain. This CDR3 has 15 residues.

The rearrangement links TRBV20-1 to TRBJ2-7; no DNA is available, so the TRBD1 call from TCRdb remains unchecked. This CDR3 comprises 12 residues. CDR1 DFQATT and CDR2 SNEGSKA come from the germline V gene (reference sequence). CDR3 sequence: CSARDGWGGEYF.

The chain links TRBV27 to TRBJ1-1. The CDR3 is 14 amino acids. Germline V gives CDR1 MNHEY, CDR2 SMNVEV (reference sequence). The CDR3 reads CASIGLEGYTEAFF.

J is TRBJ2-7 and V is TRBV7-2; TCRdb gives TRBD1 as the D gene, but with no DNA this cannot be confirmed. Germline assignment: CDR1 SGHTA and CDR2 FQGNSA. The length of the CDR3 is 13 residues. This CDR3 is CASSLVGGYEQYF.

V is TRBV5-1 and J is TRBJ2-5; with no DNA, the TCRdb D assignment of TRBD1 cannot be verified. CDR3 length equals 15 residues. Germline CDR1 reads SGHRS; CDR2 reads YFSETQ. The CDR3 is CASATPPGVQETQYF.

The chain has TRBV10-2 and TRBJ1-1. Germline loops: CDR1 WSHSY, CDR2 SAAADI. The CDR3 totals 14 residues. The CDR3 spells CASSEVLRDTEAFF.

The chain recombines TRBV12-3 or TRBV12-4 with TRBJ2-5; TCRdb picks TRBD1, but there is no DNA to check that call. This CDR3 spans 14 amino acids. CDR3 sequence: CASSTSRGQETQYF.

The gene calls are TRBV20-1 and TRBJ2-1. CDR3 size: 15 residues. Germline V CDR1 and CDR2: DFQATT, SNEGSKA (reference sequence). Here the CDR3 reads CSASRVRGAYNEQFF.

The chain combines TRBV29-1 with TRBJ2-1; without DNA, the TCRdb call of TRBD2 cannot be checked. The CDR3 is 13 amino acids. Germline V gives CDR1 SQVTM, CDR2 ANQGSEA. The chain's CDR3 is CSVDEARLGEQFF.

This chain uses TRBV24-1 with TRBJ2-5; TCRdb names TRBD1, which stays unverified in the absence of DNA. In germline, CDR1 is KGHDR, CDR2 SFDVKD. There are 15 residues in the CDR3. The CDR3 loop reads CATSDRTDYQETQYF.

The rearrangement uses TRBV6-2 or TRBV6-3 and TRBJ2-3; TCRdb selects TRBD1, and the lack of DNA leaves this call unchecked. The CDR3 consists of 15 residues. The germline CDR1 and CDR2 sequences are MNHEY and SVGEGT. CDR3 amino acids: CASNPGDRGTGTQYF.

This chain's CDR3 is CAWSEGRSSYTF. This chain connects TRBV30 to TRBJ1-2; TCRdb names TRBD1, which stays unverified in the absence of DNA. This CDR3 comprises 12 residues. CDR1 is GTSNPN, CDR2 SVGIG, per germline (reference sequence).

The CDR3 loop reads CSVERLGRDTEAFF. The chain couples TRBV29-1 to TRBJ1-1. This CDR3 contains 14 residues. Germline V CDR1 and CDR2: SQVTM, ANQGSEA.

The J gene is TRBJ2-5, the V gene TRBV24-1; TCRdb's D call, TRBD2, is unchecked because there is no DNA. This CDR3 region has 17 residues. Germline-derived CDR1 and CDR2 are KGHDR and SFDVKD. The CDR3 region is CATSAEGGRSWQETQYF.

The V gene is TRBV5-1, the J gene TRBJ2-5; checking the TCRdb D call of TRBD1 is not possible without DNA. The CDR3 is 14 residues long. From germline, CDR1 is SGHRS and CDR2 YFSETQ. CDR3: CASSLGTGNRTQYF. The full variable domain, with the rest looked up from reference TRBV5-1 and TRBJ2-5, is KAGVTQTPRYLIKTRGQQVTLSCSPISGHRSVSWYQQTPGQGLQFLFEYFSETQRNKGNFPGRFSGRQFSNSRSEMNVSTLELGDSALYLCASSLGTGNRTQYFGPGTRLLVL.

CDR3 sequence: CASSYSGPDTQYF. The chain carries TRBV12-3 or TRBV12-4 and TRBJ2-3. The CDR3 runs to 13 residues.